Detailed here is one T cell receptor beta chain. Germline V gene sequence: CDR1 SEHNR, CDR2 FQNEAQ (reference sequence). V was trimmed by 6 bases and J by 8 bases, leaving 16 bases between them. The CDR3 is made up of 13 amino acids. The data were taken from a study of blood T cell repertoires in COVID-19. In the original analysis: Quantification of nucleated cells was approximated via reference gene primer amplification. TCRdb's table, derived via immunoSEQ multiplex PCR, lists solely in-frame clones and lacks some. V, J and clone size reflect that table, while D and trimming were determined from the DNA. Of over 200,000 clones in the sample, 70% to 85% are singletons; the top ten hold 1.5% to 2%.

The chain has TRBV7-9 and TRBJ1-2; no firm D call. Sequences were obtained from PBMCs or T cells enriched from blood (not recorded which). The clonotype originates from a man in his fifties or sixties who had recovered from COVID-19. The CDR3 nucleotides are TGTGCCAGCAGGAGCGACGGGGAAACGGGCTACACCTTC. The encoded protein is CASRSDGETGYTF.